The 10 T cell receptor beta chains below were found in one sample sequenced in a study of T-cell reconstitution after alpha-beta-depleted transplantation in children. Preparation of the TCRbeta library was carried out with unique molecular identifiers. A single record per CDR3 protein comes from TCRdb applying MiXCR to the PCR reads. The repertoire holds 300,000 to 400,000 distinct CDR3 sequences, with less than 15% as singletons. Sequenced material: PBMCs, taken from the stem cell graft. These receptors were collected from a human donor who donated a stem cell graft to a child with Fanconi anemia.

In its sample, this clonotype was seen many times. V gene TRBV12-3 or TRBV12-4 combines with J gene TRBJ2-3; no clear D. CDR3 size: 15 residues. V was cut by 6 bases and J by 7 bases, with 20 bases left in between. The CDR3 DNA is TGTGCCAGCAGCCTACCGGGCTCATTAAGGTATACGCAGTATTTT. Its translation: CASSLPGSLRYTQYF.

This clonotype was seen at least ten times. V is TRBV28 and J is TRBJ2-7, with unresolved D. CDR1 and CDR2 (germline): MDHEN, SYDVKM. Trimming removed 6 bases at V and 1 base at J, with 10 bases between. This CDR3 comprises 13 residues. CDR3 region: CASSPRRSYEQYV. In DNA, the CDR3 is TGTGCCAGCAGCCCTCGACGGTCCTACGAGCAGTACGTC.

The chain employs TRBV7-8 and TRBJ2-6; D may be TRBD1 (5 bases). CDR1 is SGHVS, CDR2 FQNEAQ, per germline. Trimming took off 2 bases at V and 4 bases at J, with 12 bases between the two ends. CDR3 length equals 16 residues. The CDR3 reads CASSLSQALGANVLTF. The CDR3 DNA is TGTGCCAGCAGCTTATCACAGGCTCTGGGGGCCAACGTCCTGACTTTC.

This chain connects TRBV20-1 to TRBJ2-1; D remains unclear. V lost 0 bases and J 5 bases, leaving 17 bases between the germline ends. Germline V gene lookup returns CDR1 DFQATT and CDR2 SNEGSKA (reference sequence). The CDR3 has 16 residues. The CDR3 coding sequence is TGCAGTGCTAGAGATCCCTCTGGCAGCATCAACAATGAGCAGTTCTTC. Translation gives CSARDPSGSINNEQFF.

The rearrangement joins TRBV6-2 or TRBV6-3 to TRBJ1-1; TRBD1 matches at 9 bases. The CDR3 extends over 16 amino acids. Germline CDR1 MNHEY, CDR2 SVGEGT. With 6 bases clipped from V and 1 base from J, the junction kept 9 bases outside the gene matches. CDR3 amino acids: CASRPTGTGSNTEAFF. The CDR3 coding sequence is TGTGCCAGCAGGCCGACCGGGACAGGGTCGAACACTGAAGCTTTCTTT.

This clonotype was seen more than once but under ten times. The chain joins TRBV29-1 to TRBJ2-1; a weak D match, TRBD1 (7 bases). Germline V CDR1 and CDR2: SQVTM, ANQGSEA. V was clipped by 7 bases and J by 2 bases, with 15 bases between them. The CDR3 loop spans 14 amino acids. The CDR3 loop is CSARRDRAYNEQFF. CDR3 bases: TGCAGCGCCCGGAGGGACAGAGCCTACAATGAGCAGTTCTTC.

In its sample, this clonotype was seen many times. The chain uses TRBV12-3 or TRBV12-4 and TRBJ2-3; no firm D call. The length of the CDR3 is 14 residues. Trimming took 6 bases from V and 3 from J, leaving 13 bases between them. CDR3 DNA sequence: TGTGCCAGCAGCAGTATCATGGGGACAGATACGCAGTATTTT. This codes for CASSSIMGTDTQYF.

The V call is TRBV5-6, the J call TRBJ2-5; 7 bases line up with TRBD1. The junction had 4 bases not matched to a gene; V was cut back by 4 bases and J by 1 base. Per the germline V gene, CDR1 is SGHDT and CDR2 is YYEEEE. The CDR3 runs to 14 residues. The DNA of the CDR3 is TGTGCCAGCAGCGGGGGACAGCTCCAAGAGACCCAGTACTTC. Translated: CASSGGQLQETQYF.

A few counts support this clonotype. The rearrangement links TRBV4-3 to TRBJ1-1; tentatively, D is TRBD1 (5 bases). Trimming removed 3 bases at V and 0 bases at J, with 14 bases between. Per the germline V gene, CDR1 is LGHNA and CDR2 is YSLEER. CDR3 length: 16 amino acids. The CDR3 is CASSHARGRMNTEAFF. CDR3 coding DNA: TGCGCCAGCAGCCACGCTCGGGGCAGAATGAACACTGAAGCTTTCTTT.

This clonotype was counted many times. V gene TRBV29-1 combines with J gene TRBJ2-3; the D is unclear. This CDR3 has 12 residues. Trimming pared 3 bases from V and 5 bases from J, leaving 9 bases between. Germline V gives CDR1 SQVTM, CDR2 ANQGSEA. The CDR3, as DNA: TGCAGCGTTGATAAGCAAGGAGATACGCAGTATTTT. Its protein is CSVDKQGDTQYF.